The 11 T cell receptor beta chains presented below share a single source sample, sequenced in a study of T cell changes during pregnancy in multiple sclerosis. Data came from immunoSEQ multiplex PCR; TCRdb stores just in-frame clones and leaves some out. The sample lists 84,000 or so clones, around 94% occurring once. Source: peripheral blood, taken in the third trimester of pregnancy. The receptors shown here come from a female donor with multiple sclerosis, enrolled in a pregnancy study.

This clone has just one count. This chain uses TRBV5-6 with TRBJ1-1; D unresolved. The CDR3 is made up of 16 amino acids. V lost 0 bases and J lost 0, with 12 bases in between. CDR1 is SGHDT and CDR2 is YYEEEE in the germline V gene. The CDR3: CASSLGLGEVNTEAFF. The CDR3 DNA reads TGTGCCAGCAGCTTGGGGTTGGGAGAGGTGAACACTGAAGCTTTCTTT.

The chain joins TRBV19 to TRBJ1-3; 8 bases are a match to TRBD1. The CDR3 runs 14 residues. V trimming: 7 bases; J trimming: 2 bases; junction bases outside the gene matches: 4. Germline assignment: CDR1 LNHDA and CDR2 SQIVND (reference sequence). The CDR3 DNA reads TGTGCCAGTACCCTGACAGGGGCTGGAAACACCATATATTTT. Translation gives CASTLTGAGNTIYF.

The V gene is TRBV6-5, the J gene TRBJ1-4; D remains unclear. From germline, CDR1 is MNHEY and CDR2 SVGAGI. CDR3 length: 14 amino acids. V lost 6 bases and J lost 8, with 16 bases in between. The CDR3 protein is CASSTGWLREKLFF. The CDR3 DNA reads TGTGCCAGCAGCACCGGGTGGCTTCGGGAAAAACTGTTTTTT.

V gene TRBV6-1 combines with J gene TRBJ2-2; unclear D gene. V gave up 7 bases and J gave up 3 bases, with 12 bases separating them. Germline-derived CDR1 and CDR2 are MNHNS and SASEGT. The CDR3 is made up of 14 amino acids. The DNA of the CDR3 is TGTGCCAGCAAAAACAGTCGCGACACCGGGGAGCTGTTTTTT. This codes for CASKNSRDTGELFF.

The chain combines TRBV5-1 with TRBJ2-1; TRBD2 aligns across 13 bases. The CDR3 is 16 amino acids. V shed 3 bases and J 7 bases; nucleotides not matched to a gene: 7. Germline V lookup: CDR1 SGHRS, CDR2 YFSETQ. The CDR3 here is CASSYLSGLAGNEQFF. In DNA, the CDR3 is TGCGCCAGCAGCTACTTGTCGGGACTAGCGGGAAATGAGCAGTTCTTC.

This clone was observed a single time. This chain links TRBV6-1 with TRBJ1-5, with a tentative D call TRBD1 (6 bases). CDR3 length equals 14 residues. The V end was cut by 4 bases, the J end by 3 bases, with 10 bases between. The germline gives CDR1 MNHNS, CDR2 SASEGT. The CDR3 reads CASSASGANQPQHF. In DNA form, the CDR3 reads TGTGCCAGCAGTGCATCAGGGGCCAATCAGCCCCAGCATTTT.

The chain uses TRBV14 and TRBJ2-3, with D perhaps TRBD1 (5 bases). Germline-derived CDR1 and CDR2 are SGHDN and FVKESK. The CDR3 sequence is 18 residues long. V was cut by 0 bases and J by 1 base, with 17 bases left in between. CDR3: CASSQDGATFLGTDTQYF. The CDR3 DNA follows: TGTGCCAGCAGCCAAGATGGGGCCACTTTTTTGGGCACAGATACGCAGTATTTT.

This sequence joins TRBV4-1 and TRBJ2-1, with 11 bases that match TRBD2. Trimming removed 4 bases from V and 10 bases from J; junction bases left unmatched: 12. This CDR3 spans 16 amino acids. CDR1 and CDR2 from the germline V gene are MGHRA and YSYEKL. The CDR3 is CASSRLLAGVNREQFF. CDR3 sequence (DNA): TGCGCCAGCAGCCGCCTACTAGCGGGAGTAAATCGAGAGCAGTTCTTC.

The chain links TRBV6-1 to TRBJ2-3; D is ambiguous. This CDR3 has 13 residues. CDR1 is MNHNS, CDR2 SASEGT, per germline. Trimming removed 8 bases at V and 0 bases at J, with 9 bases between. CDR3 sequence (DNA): TGTGCCAGCGTCCGGGTTAGCACAGATACGCAGTATTTT. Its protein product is CASVRVSTDTQYF.

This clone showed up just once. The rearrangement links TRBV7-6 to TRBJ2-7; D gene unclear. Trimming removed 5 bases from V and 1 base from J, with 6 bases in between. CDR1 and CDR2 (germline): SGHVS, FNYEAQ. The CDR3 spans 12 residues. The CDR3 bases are TGTGCCAGCAGCGCCGGGTCCTACGAGCAGTACTTC. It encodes CASSAGSYEQYF.

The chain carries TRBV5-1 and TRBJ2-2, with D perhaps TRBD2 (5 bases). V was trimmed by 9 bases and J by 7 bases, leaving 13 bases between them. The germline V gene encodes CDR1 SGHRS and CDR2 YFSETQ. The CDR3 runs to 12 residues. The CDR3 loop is CAIPLGNGELFF. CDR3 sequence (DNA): TGCGCCATCCCGCTCGGGAACGGGGAGCTGTTTTTT.